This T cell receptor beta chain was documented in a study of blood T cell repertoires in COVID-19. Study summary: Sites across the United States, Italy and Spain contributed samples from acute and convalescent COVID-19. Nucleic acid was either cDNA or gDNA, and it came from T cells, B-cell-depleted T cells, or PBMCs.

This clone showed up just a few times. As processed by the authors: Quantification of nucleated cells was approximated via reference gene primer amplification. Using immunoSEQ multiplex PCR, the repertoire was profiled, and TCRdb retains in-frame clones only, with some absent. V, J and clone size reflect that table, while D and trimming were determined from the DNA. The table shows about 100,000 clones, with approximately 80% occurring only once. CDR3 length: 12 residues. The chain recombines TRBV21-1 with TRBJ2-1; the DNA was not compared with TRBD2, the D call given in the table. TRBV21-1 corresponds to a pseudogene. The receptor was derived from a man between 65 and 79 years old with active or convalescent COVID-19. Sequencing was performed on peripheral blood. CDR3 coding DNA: TGTGCCAGCAGCAAAGGCGCCGATGAGCAGTTCTTC. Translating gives CASSKGADEQFF.